This TCR beta chain was captured in a study of T cell repertoires in cytomegalovirus infection. In the study overall: It was the public TCR beta signatures that indicated both CMV infection and matching HLA type. The study's findings and limits: In two of eight donors, the top clonotype was HLA-C-restricted CMV-specific.

The V end lost 1 base, the J end lost 12 bases, and 13 bases lay between the germline ends. The germline V gene has CDR1 MNHNS and CDR2 SASEGT. The CDR3 covers 13 residues. MiXCR, applied by TCRdb to the reads, yields one record per CDR3 protein. The data contain more than 250,000 distinct CDR3 sequences, just under 25% of them seen just once; the ten biggest clones take up less than 15%. With respect to this clonotype: As yet, its antigen is unknown.

This rearrangement joins TRBV6-1 to TRBJ2-1; D is undetermined. The sequence derives from a human donor in good health (CMV status not recorded). Some clones in this sample may be carry-over from other donors' samples. The source material was cultured PBMCs, sampled from culture after CMV antigen stimulation. The CDR3 loop reads CASSEVGRWGQFF. Written as DNA, the CDR3 is TGTGCCAGCAGTGAAGTGGGCCGATGGGGGCAGTTCTTC.